This T cell receptor (beta chain) is from a study of blood T cell repertoires in COVID-19. Study details: Acute-phase and convalescent COVID-19 samples originated in the United States, Italy and Spain. The cDNA or gDNA used as material had been derived from T cells, B-cell-depleted T cells, or PBMCs.

CDR3 length: 16 residues. Germline assignment: CDR1 SEHNR and CDR2 FQNEAQ (reference sequence). Germline trimming cut 5 bases from V and 0 bases from J; bases unmatched to any gene: 9. Per the authors' pipeline: Reference gene primer amplification gave nucleated cell count estimates. The method was immunoSEQ multiplex PCR; TCRdb's version includes in-frame clones alone and lacks a portion of them. The D gene and trimming were derived from the DNA, and the V and J assignments and clone size from that table. Found here are about 210,000 clones, about 88% of them singletons; the top ten hold approximately 1.8%.

The sequence derives from a man between 65 and 80 years old with acute or convalescent COVID-19. The chain is built from TRBV7-9 and TRBJ1-1; 7 bases align to TRBD1. Input material: peripheral blood. The CDR3 protein is CASSTGTANLNTEAFF. CDR3 DNA: TGTGCCAGCAGCACCGGGACAGCCAATCTGAACACTGAAGCTTTCTTT.